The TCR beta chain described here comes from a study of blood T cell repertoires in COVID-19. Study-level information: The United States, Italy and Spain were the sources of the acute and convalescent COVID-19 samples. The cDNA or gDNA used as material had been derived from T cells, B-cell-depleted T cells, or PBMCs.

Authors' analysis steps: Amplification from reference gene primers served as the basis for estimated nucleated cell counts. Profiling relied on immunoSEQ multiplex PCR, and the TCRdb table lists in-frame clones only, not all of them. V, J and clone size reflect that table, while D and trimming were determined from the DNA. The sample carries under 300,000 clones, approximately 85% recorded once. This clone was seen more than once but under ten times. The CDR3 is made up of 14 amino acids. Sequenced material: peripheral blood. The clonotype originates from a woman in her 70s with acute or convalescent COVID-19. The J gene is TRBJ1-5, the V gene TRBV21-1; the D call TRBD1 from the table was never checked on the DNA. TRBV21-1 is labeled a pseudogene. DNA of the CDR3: TGTGCCAACCCGTTCCGGGACAGAAGTCAGCCCCAGCATTTT. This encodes CANPFRDRSQPQHF.